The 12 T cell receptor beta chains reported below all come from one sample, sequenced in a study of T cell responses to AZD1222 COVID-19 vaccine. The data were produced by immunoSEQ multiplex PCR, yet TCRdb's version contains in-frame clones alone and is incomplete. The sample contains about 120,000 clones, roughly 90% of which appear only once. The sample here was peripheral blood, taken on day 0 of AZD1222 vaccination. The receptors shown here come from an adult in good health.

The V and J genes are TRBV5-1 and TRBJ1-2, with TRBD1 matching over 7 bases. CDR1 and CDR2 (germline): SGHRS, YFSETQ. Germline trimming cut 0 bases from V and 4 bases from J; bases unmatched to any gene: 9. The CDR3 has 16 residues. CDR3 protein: CASSLATSDRAYGYTF. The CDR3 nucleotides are TGCGCCAGCAGCTTGGCCACGAGTGACAGGGCCTATGGCTACACCTTC.

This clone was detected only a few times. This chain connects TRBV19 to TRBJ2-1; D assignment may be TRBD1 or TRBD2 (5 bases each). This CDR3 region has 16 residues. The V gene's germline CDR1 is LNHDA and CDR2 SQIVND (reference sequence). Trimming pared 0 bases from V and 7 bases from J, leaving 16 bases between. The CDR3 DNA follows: TGTGCCAGTAGTATAGAGGGGGTCAGGGCCAGGAATGAGCAGTTCTTC. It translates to CASSIEGVRARNEQFF.

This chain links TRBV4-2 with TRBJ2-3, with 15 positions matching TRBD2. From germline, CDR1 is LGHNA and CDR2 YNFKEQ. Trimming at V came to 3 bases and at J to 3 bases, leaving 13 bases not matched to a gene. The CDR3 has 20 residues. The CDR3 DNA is TGTGCCAGCAGCCACCACAAGGGGACTAGCGGGGGGATAAGTACAGATACGCAGTATTTT. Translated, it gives CASSHHKGTSGGISTDTQYF.

The CDR3: CASSLQRGQAFF. The CDR3 DNA follows: TGTGCCAGCAGCCTGCAACGCGGGCAGGCTTTCTTT. The chain recombines TRBV5-6 with TRBJ1-1; D gene unclear. Germline CDR1 reads SGHDT; CDR2 reads YYEEEE. V was cut by 4 bases and J by 11 bases, with 15 bases left in between. The CDR3 is 12 amino acids.

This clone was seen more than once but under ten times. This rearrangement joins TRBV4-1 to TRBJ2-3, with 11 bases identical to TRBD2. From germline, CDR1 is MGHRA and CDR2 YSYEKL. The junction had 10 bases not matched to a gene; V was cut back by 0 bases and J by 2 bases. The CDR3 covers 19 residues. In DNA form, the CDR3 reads TGCGCCAGCAGCCAAGATCTGTTAGCGGGGGGGATATACACAGATACGCAGTATTTT. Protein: CASSQDLLAGGIYTDTQYF.

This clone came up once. The CDR3 DNA reads TGTGCCAGCCAGACCCCGGGACTTTCACACAATGAGCAGTTCTTC. Translating it yields CASQTPGLSHNEQFF. The chain couples TRBV19 to TRBJ2-1; D possibly corresponds to TRBD2 (6 bases). Germline V gene lookup returns CDR1 LNHDA and CDR2 SQIVND (reference sequence). The V and J ends lost 9 bases and 5 bases respectively, with 20 bases between them. The CDR3 has 15 residues.

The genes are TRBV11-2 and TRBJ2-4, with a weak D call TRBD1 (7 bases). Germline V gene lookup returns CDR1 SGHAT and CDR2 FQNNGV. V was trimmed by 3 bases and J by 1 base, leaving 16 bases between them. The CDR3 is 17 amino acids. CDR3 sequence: CASSFRGAGGAKNIQYF. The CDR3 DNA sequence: TGTGCCAGCAGCTTCAGGGGGGCAGGGGGGGCCAAAAACATTCAGTACTTC.

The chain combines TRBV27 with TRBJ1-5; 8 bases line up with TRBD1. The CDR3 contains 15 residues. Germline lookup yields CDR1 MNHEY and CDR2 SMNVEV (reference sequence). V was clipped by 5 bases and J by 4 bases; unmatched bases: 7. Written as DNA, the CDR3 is TGTGCCAGCAGTCCATGGACAGGGACAAATCAGCCCCAGCATTTT. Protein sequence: CASSPWTGTNQPQHF.

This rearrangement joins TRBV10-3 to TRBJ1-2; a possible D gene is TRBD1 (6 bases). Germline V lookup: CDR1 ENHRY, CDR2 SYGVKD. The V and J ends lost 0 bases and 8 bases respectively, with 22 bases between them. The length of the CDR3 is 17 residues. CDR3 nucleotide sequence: TGTGCCATCAGTGAGTCAGGCCTCCTTTACAGGGTGCGGGGCTACACCTTC. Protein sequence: CAISESGLLYRVRGYTF.

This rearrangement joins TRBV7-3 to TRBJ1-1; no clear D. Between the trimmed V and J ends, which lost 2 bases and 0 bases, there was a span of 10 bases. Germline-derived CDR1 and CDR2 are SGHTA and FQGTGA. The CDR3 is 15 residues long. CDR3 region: CASSLSPGVNTEAFF. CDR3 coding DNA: TGTGCCAGCAGCTTATCCCCCGGGGTGAACACTGAAGCTTTCTTT. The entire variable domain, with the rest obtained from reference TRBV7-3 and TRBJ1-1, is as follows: GAGVSQTPSNKVTEKGKYVELRCDPISGHTALYWYRQSLGQGPEFLIYFQGTGAADDSGLPNDRFFAVRPEGSVSTLKIQRTERGDSAVYLCASSLSPGVNTEAFFGQGTRLTVV.

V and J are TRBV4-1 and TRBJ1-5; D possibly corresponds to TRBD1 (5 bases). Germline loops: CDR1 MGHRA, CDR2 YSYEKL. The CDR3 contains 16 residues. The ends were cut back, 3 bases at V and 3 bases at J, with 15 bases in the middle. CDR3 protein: CASSQGRQTINQPQHF. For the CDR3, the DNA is TGCGCCAGCAGCCAGGGGAGACAGACAATCAATCAGCCCCAGCATTTT.

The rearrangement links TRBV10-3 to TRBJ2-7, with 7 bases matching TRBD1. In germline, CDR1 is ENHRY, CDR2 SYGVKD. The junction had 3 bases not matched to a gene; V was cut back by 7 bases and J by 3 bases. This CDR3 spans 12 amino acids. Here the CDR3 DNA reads TGTGCCATCACGGACAGGCTCTACGAGCAGTACTTC. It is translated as CAITDRLYEQYF.